The source of this T cell receptor beta chain is a study of glioma-infiltrating T cells. V dropped 8 bases and J dropped 5; count of bases not matched to a gene: 8. The CDR3 is 13 amino acids. The germline gives CDR1 MNHNS, CDR2 SASEGT. Ten or more counts support this clonotype. The antigen is unknown. The study, taken as a whole, reports: CDR3 overlap between tissue and blood was very small.

Amplification of TCR alpha and beta CDR3 regions from RNA used iRepertoire nested multiplex PCR. TCRdb ran MiXCR on the multiplex PCR reads and lists one entry per CDR3 protein. The sample lists approximately 140,000 distinct CDR3 sequences; around 25% were seen once. The sample comprised glioma tissue, nonneoplastic brain tissue, or PBMCs (not recorded which). The TCR comes from a human donor with low-grade glioma or glioblastoma, undergoing nonglioma brain surgery, or in good health (not recorded which). This chain uses TRBV6-1 with TRBJ2-5; 7 nucleotides match TRBD2. The CDR3 protein is CASLRGGEETQYF. The DNA of the CDR3 is TGTGCCAGCCTGAGGGGAGGGGAGGAGACCCAGTACTTC.